What follows is one TCR beta chain and its context. The source of the sample is a study of shared clonotypes between healthy human individuals. CD45RO-negative, CCR7-positively selected cells formed the naive CD8 fraction, excluding terminally differentiated effector memory CD45RA+ cells. Germline V gene sequence: CDR1 MNHEY, CDR2 SVGAGI. Losses at the gene ends were 4 bases for V and 8 bases for J; bases not matched to a gene: 11. The CDR3 consists of 15 residues. Produced via immunoSEQ multiplex PCR; TCRdb's table is partial and in-frame only. The sample yields roughly 2,000,000 clones, roughly 95% seen once.

The chain uses TRBV6-5 and TRBJ2-1; 7 bases map to TRBD2. Sequencing was performed on naive CD8+ T cells sorted from blood. The clonotype originates from a man aged 18 to 30 in good health. The CDR3, as DNA: TGTGCCAGCAGTTCCAGGGACTACCAGGGAGATGAGCAGTTCTTC. Translation: CASSSRDYQGDEQFF.